This T cell receptor (beta chain) was sequenced for a study of cytotoxic CD8 clonotypes in ibrutinib-treated CLL (dated by TCRdb to 2020 to 2023). General notes on the study: The cohort included roughly 15 treatment-naive and eleven to twelve relapsed/refractory patients; 17 were IGHV unmutated. On average, each sample yielded some 250,000 productive templates and around 100,000 productive rearrangements. Response samples were taken after a median of 12 months on treatment, ranging from about 6 to 36 months. Cryopreserved peripheral blood mononuclear cells were collected at three points: before therapy, at response, and at either sustained remission or disease progression. All remission and progressive disease samples were collected while patients were still receiving ibrutinib. Longitudinal samples were available for about 30% of the 86 trial participants. Responses were partial in 24 patients and complete in 2; after median about 63 months follow-up, about 15 stayed in remission and 12 progressed.

Turning to this clone: Its antigen is not yet known. Base qualities are not provided; no much larger clone lies one nucleotide away.

For TCR beta library preparation, 2 to 2.5 micrograms of genomic DNA were isolated from cryopreserved PBMCs. High-throughput TCR beta sequencing was performed on longitudinal blood samples from CLL patients receiving ibrutinib monotherapy. The patients took part in an open-label, single-center phase 2 trial of ibrutinib monotherapy. V is shortened by 4 bases, J by 5 bases, and the region joining them spans 12 bases. Including the terminal cysteine and phenylalanine, the CDR3 comprises 13 residues. CDR3 DNA only is kept here, 39 bases in frame from base 1. The germline V gene gives CDR1 as SGHRS and CDR2 as YFSETQ. What the authors observed across the whole study: Public clonotypes were found to be uncommon and were observed to contract or remain stable during treatment; the increase in clonality was shown to reflect expansion of private clonotypes at ibrutinib response. Lymph node repertoires were not examined, and the timing of sampling was not matched between patients in sustained remission and those whose disease progressed. At baseline, clonality was higher than in age-matched healthy donors and showed a strong correlation with circulating CD8+ T-cell counts. Clonality rose at ibrutinib response, remained stable during sustained remission, and dropped back toward baseline at progression.

Each clonotype received, on average, about 10x coverage in deep resolution sequencing performed on a MiSeq, where the target depth lay between 1 in 1 million and 1 in 200,000 T cells. The immunoSEQ hsTCRB Kit was used to generate the TCR beta libraries. Per the original workflow: ImmunoSEQ Data Assistant and ImmunoSEQ Analyzer were used for data analysis, and V, D and J genes were assigned according to IMGT definitions. Clonality was computed as one minus normalized Shannon entropy of productive rearrangement frequencies, ranging from 0 to 1. Public clonotype analysis was restricted to overrepresented clonotypes comprising at least 0.05% of each patient's repertoire. Some 13 age-matched healthy donor repertoires from immuneACCESS served as clonality controls. Drawn from immuneACCESS, this table holds only the in-frame rearrangements with V and J called that TCRdb kept. Clones are partly lost; checked studies trace under half to an unresolved V gene and leave the rest unexplained. V, J and clone size were drawn from that table, and D and trimming were deduced from the DNA. For this sample there are 150,000 or so clones; about 84% appear just once. Of the sample, less than 9% is held by the ten largest clones.

The sample here was PBMCs, taken after 36 months of ibrutinib treatment. The rearrangement joined TRBV5-1 to TRBJ1-1; the D gene identity is not certain. The sequence was obtained from a human donor with chronic lymphocytic leukemia. In nucleotide form, the sequence is TGCGCCAGCAGCAGAGGTGGTCGGACTGAAGCTTTCTTT. Its translation is CASSRGGRTEAFF.